The TCR beta chain under discussion was sequenced for a study of CD8 T cells in Susac syndrome. Reverse transcription of roughly 0.5 to 1 ug RNA used random hexamers. Using its own MiXCR run on the immunoSEQ multiplex PCR reads, TCRdb lists one record per CDR3 protein. The sample yields 150,000 to 180,000 distinct CDR3 sequences, 94% seen once. Trimming shortened V by 2 bases and J by 5 bases, and 10 bases separated the two germline ends. CDR1 is SGHTA and CDR2 is FQGTGA in the germline V gene. This CDR3 spans 14 amino acids. Sequenced: CD8+ T cells from PBMCs. This clonotype was sampled from a human donor with multiple sclerosis. The chain employs TRBV7-3 and TRBJ2-1; D uncertain. CDR3 nucleotides: TGTGCCAGCAGCTTAGGTCCACCCGACAATGAGCAGTTCTTC. It encodes CASSLGPPDNEQFF.